The entry that follows covers one TCR beta chain sequence. Antigen specificity is unknown. This CDR3 is built from 10 residues. Trimming cost V 5 bases and J 10 bases, with 6 bases left between them. The germline V gene encodes CDR1 SNHLY and CDR2 FYNNEI. In TCRdb, the reads were re-called with MiXCR into one record per CDR3 protein. The sample yields just under 500,000 distinct CDR3 sequences, 33% seen once. The data were taken from a study of T cell repertoires in cytomegalovirus infection. Overall study findings and caveats: Using cumulative public TCR beta family frequency, the authors identified those who carried CMV together with the relevant HLA.

The specimen comprised cultured PBMCs, sampled from culture after CMV antigen stimulation. The V gene is TRBV2, the J gene TRBJ2-1; D unresolved. This clonotype was obtained from a human donor in good health (CMV status not recorded). Some clones in this sample may be carry-over from other donors' samples. The DNA for the CDR3 is TGTGCCAGCAGTTCTCGGGAGCAGTTCTTC. Residues: CASSSREQFF.